This T cell receptor beta chain was observed in a study of PD-1 blockade in classical Hodgkin lymphoma. Study-level points and caveats: Although disease activity or prior therapy may be involved, causes of the repertoire differences remain undefined. Healthy donors reportedly exceeded newly diagnosed patients in baseline TCR diversity. TCR diversity rose significantly by C4D1 in CD4+ but not CD8+ cells.

V lost 2 bases and J 4 bases, leaving 7 bases between the germline ends. The germline gives CDR1 SGHRS, CDR2 YFSETQ. The CDR3 is 13 residues long. As for this clone: Its antigen is as yet unknown.

Generated by immunoSEQ multiplex PCR, the TCRdb table keeps only in-frame clones and is missing some. The data contain 47,000 or so clones, approximately 70% of them singletons. Each patient relapsed following autologous stem cell transplantation, and prior brentuximab vedotin exposure differed. The V call is TRBV5-1, the J call TRBJ2-1, with D hard to call. The sequencing here drew on peripheral blood mononuclear cells (PBMCs), taken at baseline. The clonotype comes from a human donor with classical Hodgkin lymphoma. In DNA, the CDR3 is TGCGCCAGCAGCTTCTTCCCATACAATGAGCAGTTCTTC. Translated: CASSFFPYNEQFF.